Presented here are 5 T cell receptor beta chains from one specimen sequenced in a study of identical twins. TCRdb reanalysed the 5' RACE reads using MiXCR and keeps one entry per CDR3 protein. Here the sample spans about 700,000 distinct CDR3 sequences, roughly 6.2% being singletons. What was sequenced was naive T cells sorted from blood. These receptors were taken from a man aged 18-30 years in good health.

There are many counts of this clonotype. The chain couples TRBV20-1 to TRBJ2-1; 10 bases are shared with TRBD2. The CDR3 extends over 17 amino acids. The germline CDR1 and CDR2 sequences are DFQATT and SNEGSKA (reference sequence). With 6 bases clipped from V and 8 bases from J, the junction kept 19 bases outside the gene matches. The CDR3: CSALHPPSGSNLDEQFF. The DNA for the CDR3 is TGCAGTGCCCTACACCCGCCTAGCGGGAGTAACCTCGATGAGCAGTTCTTC.

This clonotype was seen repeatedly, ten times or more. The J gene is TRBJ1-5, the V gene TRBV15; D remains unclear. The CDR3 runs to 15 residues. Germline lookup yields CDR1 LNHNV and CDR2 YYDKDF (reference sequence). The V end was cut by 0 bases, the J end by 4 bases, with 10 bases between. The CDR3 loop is CATSRDQGVNQPQHF. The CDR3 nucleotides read TGTGCCACCAGCAGAGACCAAGGAGTGAATCAGCCCCAGCATTTT.

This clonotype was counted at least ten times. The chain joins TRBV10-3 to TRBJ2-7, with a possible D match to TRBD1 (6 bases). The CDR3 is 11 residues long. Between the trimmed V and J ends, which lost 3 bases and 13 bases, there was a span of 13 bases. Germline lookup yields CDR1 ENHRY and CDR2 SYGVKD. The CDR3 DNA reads TGTGCCATCAGTGAAGGCGACAGGTCTTACGTC. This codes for CAISEGDRSYV.

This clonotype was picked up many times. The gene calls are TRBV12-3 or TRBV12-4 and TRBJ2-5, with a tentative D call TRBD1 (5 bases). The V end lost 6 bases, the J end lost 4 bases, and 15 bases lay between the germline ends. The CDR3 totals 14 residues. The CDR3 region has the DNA TGTGCCAGCAGCCGGTCAGGGCGAGGAGAGACCCAGTACTTC. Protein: CASSRSGRGETQYF.

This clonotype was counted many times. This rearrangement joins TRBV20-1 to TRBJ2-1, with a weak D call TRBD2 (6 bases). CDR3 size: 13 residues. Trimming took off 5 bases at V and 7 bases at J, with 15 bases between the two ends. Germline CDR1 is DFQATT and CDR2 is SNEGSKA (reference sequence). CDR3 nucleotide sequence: TGCAGTGCTGCTGGCGGGGCGATAAATGAGCAGTTCTTC. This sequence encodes CSAAGGAINEQFF.